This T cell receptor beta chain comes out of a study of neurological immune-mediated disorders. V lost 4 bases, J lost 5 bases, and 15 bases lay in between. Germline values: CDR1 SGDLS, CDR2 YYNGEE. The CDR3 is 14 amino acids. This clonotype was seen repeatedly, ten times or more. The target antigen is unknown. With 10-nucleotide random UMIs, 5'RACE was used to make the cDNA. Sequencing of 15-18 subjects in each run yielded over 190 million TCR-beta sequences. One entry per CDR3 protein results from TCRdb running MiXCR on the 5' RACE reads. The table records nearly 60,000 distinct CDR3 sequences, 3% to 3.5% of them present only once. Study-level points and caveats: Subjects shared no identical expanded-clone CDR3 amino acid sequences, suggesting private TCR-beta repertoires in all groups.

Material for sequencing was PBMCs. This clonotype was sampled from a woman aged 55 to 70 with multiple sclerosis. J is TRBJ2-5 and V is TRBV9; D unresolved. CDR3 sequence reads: CASSTGPIRETQYF. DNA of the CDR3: TGTGCCAGCAGCACGGGTCCGATTCGGGAGACCCAGTACTTC.